This T cell receptor beta chain was sequenced in a study of blood T cell repertoires in COVID-19. Repertoires were generated with immunoSEQ multiplex PCR, while TCRdb's copy carries only in-frame clones and drops some. Of around 160,000 clones listed, 80% to 85% were seen once; the top ten hold around 35%. The clonotype was recovered from a human donor in a cohort sampled during active COVID-19. Sequencing was done on a sample of peripheral blood.

CDR3 DNA sequence: TGTGCCAGCAGCTTAGAGAAGGGGTATGAGCAGTTCTTC. As protein: CASSLEKGYEQFF. The V call is TRBV7-2, the J call TRBJ2-1; tentative D call: TRBD1 (5 bases). The CDR3 has 13 amino acids. V was clipped by 1 base and J by 8 bases, with 9 bases between them. Germline V gene lookup returns CDR1 SGHTA and CDR2 FQGNSA.